The 23 T cell receptor beta chains below come from one sample, sequenced in a study of T-cell memory formation after mild COVID-19 (dated by TCRdb to about 2021). The library relied on 5' RACE. Sequenced on an Illumina NovaSeq 6000. TCRdb redid the processing of the public reads, applying fastp at Q25 and MiXCR, and retained in-frame beta chains. Each CDR3 protein appears once, grouped with its most common genes and DNA. Present in this sample are roughly 500,000 distinct CDR3 sequences, roughly 22% of which were seen just once. Approximately 12% of the sample lies in the top ten. The source material was PBMCs or a T cell subset sorted from them (not recorded which). Every receptor here comes from an adult woman who had mild COVID-19 (a few samples of this study predate the infection). The sample titles of this study are shuffled in the database, so cell type and time point are left out; the donor was told from shared clones.

The chain employs TRBV12-3 or TRBV12-4 and TRBJ2-1; TRBD1 matches at 9 bases. The CDR3 consists of 16 residues. V shed 6 bases, J shed 8 bases, and the junction held 14 bases outside the gene matches. In nucleotides, the CDR3 is TGTGCCAGCAGGCCTCTTTTAGGGACAGGGACGCATGAGCAGTTCTTC. As protein: CASRPLLGTGTHEQFF.

The J gene is TRBJ1-4, the V gene TRBV5-1; D remains ambiguous. Germline-derived CDR1 and CDR2 are SGHRS and YFSETQ. Trimming left V 4 bases short and J 8 bases short, with 12 bases between. The CDR3 extends over 13 amino acids. For the CDR3, the DNA is TGCGCCAGCAGCGGGGATGCGCCCGAAAAACTGTTTTTT. It is translated as CASSGDAPEKLFF. Full variable domain (remainder filled in from reference TRBV5-1 and TRBJ1-4): KAGVTQTPRYLIKTRGQQVTLSCSPISGHRSVSWYQQTPGQGLQFLFEYFSETQRNKGNFPGRFSGRQFSNSRSEMNVSTLELGDSALYLCASSGDAPEKLFFGSGTQLSVL.

This clonotype was found a few times. The rearrangement uses TRBV7-9 and TRBJ1-1; 7 nucleotides match TRBD1. The junction had 7 bases not matched to a gene; V was cut back by 5 bases and J by 7 bases. The CDR3 runs 13 residues. Germline-derived CDR1 and CDR2 are SEHNR and FQNEAQ (reference sequence). The CDR3 region is CASSKLQGDEAFF. The DNA of the CDR3 is TGTGCCAGCAGCAAACTTCAGGGGGATGAAGCTTTCTTT.

There are many counts of this clonotype. The CDR3 loop is CASSPPIMGRTEAFF. CDR3 nucleotides: TGTGCCAGCTCACCACCGATAATGGGGAGAACTGAAGCTTTCTTT. This rearrangement joins TRBV18 to TRBJ1-1; D not resolved. With 0 bases removed from V and 5 bases from J, the gap between germline ends came to 13 bases. The CDR3 consists of 15 residues. Germline loops: CDR1 KGHSH, CDR2 LQKENI.

The chain uses TRBV7-2 and TRBJ2-1; 12 nucleotides agree with TRBD2. Unmatched junction bases numbered 15, after V lost 3 bases and J lost 6 bases. Germline V gene sequence: CDR1 SGHTA, CDR2 FQGNSA. CDR3 length: 19 amino acids. CDR3 in DNA: TGTGCCAGCAGCTTTGACCCTAGGACTAGCGGGGTAGATGGCAATGAGCAGTTCTTC. Its translation: CASSFDPRTSGVDGNEQFF.

The chain joins TRBV30 to TRBJ2-2, with TRBD2 matching over 8 bases. This CDR3 has 18 residues. Germline CDR1 and CDR2: GTSNPN and SVGIG (reference sequence). V was clipped by 5 bases and J by 0 bases; unmatched bases: 14. CDR3 sequence: CAWESAGAPFANTGELFF. In DNA, the CDR3 is TGTGCCTGGGAGTCAGCGGGAGCCCCTTTCGCGAACACCGGGGAGCTGTTTTTT.

The V and J genes are TRBV6-1 and TRBJ2-7, with 9 bases matching TRBD1. This CDR3 is 15 amino acids long. The V gene's germline CDR1 is MNHNS and CDR2 SASEGT. Trimming took 3 bases from V and 5 from J; bases not matched to a gene: 8. CDR3 residues: CASSDPGTGRDEQYF. The CDR3 region has the DNA TGTGCCAGCAGTGACCCTGGGACAGGGCGCGACGAGCAGTACTTC.

The chain has TRBV29-1 and TRBJ2-3; the D is unclear. The CDR3 spans 13 residues. Germline assignment: CDR1 SQVTM and CDR2 ANQGSEA. The ends were cut back, 3 bases at V and 3 bases at J, with 10 bases in the middle. CDR3 residues: CSVDDILTDTQYF. The DNA for the CDR3 is TGCAGCGTTGATGATATTTTAACAGATACGCAGTATTTT.

This clonotype was observed a single time. V and J are TRBV24-1 and TRBJ2-1, with 10 bases identical to TRBD1. Germline lookup yields CDR1 KGHDR and CDR2 SFDVKD. The CDR3 runs to 15 residues. The J segment lost 7 bases and the V segment lost 5 bases, leaving 7 bases of the junction unmatched. CDR3 region: CATSAGDRGENEQFF. The CDR3 bases are TGTGCCACCAGTGCTGGGGACAGGGGAGAAAATGAGCAGTTCTTC.

CDR3 amino acids: CSAYQTTGGLRGYTF. As DNA, the CDR3 is TGCAGCGCCTATCAAACGACAGGGGGCCTTCGTGGCTACACCTTC. V usage is TRBV29-1 and J usage is TRBJ1-2; 10 positions agree with TRBD1. The CDR3 contains 15 residues. In germline, CDR1 is SQVTM, CDR2 ANQGSEA. The J segment lost 7 bases and the V segment lost 7 bases, leaving 15 bases of the junction unmatched.

The rearrangement joins TRBV30 to TRBJ1-2; 12 bases match TRBD1. Germline values: CDR1 GTSNPN, CDR2 SVGIG (reference sequence). There are 19 residues in the CDR3. V dropped 3 bases and J dropped 3; count of bases not matched to a gene: 17. The DNA of the CDR3 is TGTGCCTGGAGCTCCCCTCCGGGACAGGGGGCGGAAACTGACTATGGCTACACCTTC. Its translation: CAWSSPPGQGAETDYGYTF.

The count of this clonotype is one. This sequence joins TRBV24-1 and TRBJ2-1; D may be TRBD1 or TRBD2 (6 bases each). V lost 3 bases, J lost 4 bases, and 12 bases lay in between. This CDR3 spans 15 amino acids. CDR1 is KGHDR, CDR2 SFDVKD, per germline. The CDR3 DNA is TGTGCCACCAGTGATAGTGGGGGGCCGTACAATGAGCAGTTCTTC. It specifies CATSDSGGPYNEQFF.

The rearrangement joins TRBV19 to TRBJ2-1; D remains ambiguous. CDR1 LNHDA and CDR2 SQIVND come from the germline V gene (reference sequence). V lost 5 bases, J lost 6 bases, and 14 bases lay in between. The CDR3 extends over 14 amino acids. Here the CDR3 DNA reads TGTGCCAGTAGTCTCCGGGCCCGCCGCAATGAGCAGTTCTTC. It codes for CASSLRARRNEQFF.

Many counts were recorded for this clonotype. The chain joins TRBV7-2 to TRBJ2-7; maybe TRBD2 (5 bases). This CDR3 is 15 amino acids long. Germline V CDR1 and CDR2: SGHTA, FQGNSA. Trimming took off 5 bases at V and 3 bases at J, with 17 bases between the two ends. CDR3 amino acids: CASSPGPSRNYEQYF. CDR3 DNA: TGTGCCAGCAGCCCCGGGCCTAGCCGGAACTACGAGCAGTACTTC.

The chain joins TRBV2 to TRBJ1-5, with D unclear. The CDR3 runs to 14 residues. V lost 5 bases to trimming and J lost 3 bases, with 11 bases between them. Germline-derived CDR1 and CDR2 are SNHLY and FYNNEI. This CDR3 is CASSTGIFNQPQHF. CDR3 sequence (DNA): TGTGCCAGCAGTACCGGGATTTTCAATCAGCCCCAGCATTTT. Complete variable domain (other parts from reference TRBV2 and TRBJ1-5): EPEVTQTPSHQVTQMGQEVILRCVPISNHLYFYWYRQILGQKVEFLVSFYNNEISEKSEIFDDQFSVERPDGSNFTLKIRSTKLEDSAMYFCASSTGIFNQPQHFGDGTRLSIL.

The chain is built from TRBV6-2 or TRBV6-3 and TRBJ2-7; either TRBD1 or TRBD2 may supply D (6 bases each). This CDR3 contains 14 residues. Trimming stripped 8 bases from V and 3 bases from J, with 17 bases between. Germline CDR1 MNHEY, CDR2 SVGEGT. The CDR3 here is CASRLLGGIYEQYF. Here the CDR3 DNA reads TGTGCCAGCCGGCTGTTGGGGGGCATCTACGAGCAGTACTTC.

The chain recombines TRBV12-3 or TRBV12-4 with TRBJ2-5, with 9 positions matching TRBD2. V dropped 5 bases and J dropped 7; count of bases not matched to a gene: 5. CDR3 length equals 13 residues. CDR3 coding DNA: TGTGCCAGCAGTAATAGCGGGGGCGGGACCCAGTACTTC. It encodes CASSNSGGGTQYF.

This chain connects TRBV10-3 to TRBJ2-7; TRBD1 aligns across 10 bases. Looked up from germline, CDR1 is ENHRY and CDR2 is SYGVKD. Trimming at V came to 10 bases and at J to 3 bases, leaving 3 bases not matched to a gene. This CDR3 is 12 amino acids long. This chain's CDR3 is CATGQGVYEQYF. CDR3 nucleotides: TGTGCCACCGGACAGGGGGTCTACGAGCAGTACTTC.

The chain links TRBV7-3 to TRBJ2-1; 11 bases agree with TRBD2. The CDR3 sequence is 16 residues long. Trimming cost V 0 bases and J 5 bases; bases outside gene matches: 3. Germline-derived CDR1 and CDR2 are SGHTA and FQGTGA. As DNA, the CDR3 is TGTGCCAGCAGCTTAACTAGCGGGAGGGCGAACAATGAGCAGTTCTTC. Amino acids: CASSLTSGRANNEQFF.

This clonotype came up a few times. The CDR3, as DNA: TGTGCCAGCGCCTACCGAGGACAGGGCTCCTATGGCTACACCTTC. This sequence encodes CASAYRGQGSYGYTF. The chain is built from TRBV18 and TRBJ1-2; TRBD1 aligns across 8 bases. This CDR3 has 15 residues. Losses at the gene ends were 8 bases for V and 4 bases for J; bases not matched to a gene: 12. The germline V gene has CDR1 KGHSH and CDR2 LQKENI.

The chain uses TRBV2 and TRBJ2-3; possible D gene TRBD2, 5 bases. V gave up 10 bases and J gave up 2 bases, with 16 bases separating them. Germline V lookup: CDR1 SNHLY, CDR2 FYNNEI. This CDR3 is 14 amino acids long. CDR3 in DNA: TGTGCCACCTGGACCGCGAGGGTCACAGATACGCAGTATTTT. This gives the protein CATWTARVTDTQYF.

The chain has TRBV4-2 and TRBJ2-1, with D possibly matching TRBD2 (5 bases). Looked up from germline, CDR1 is LGHNA and CDR2 is YNFKEQ. CDR3 length equals 15 residues. V dropped 1 base and J dropped 3 bases, with 10 bases sitting between them. CDR3 amino acids: CASSQGVSDYNEQFF. The CDR3 bases are TGTGCCAGCAGCCAAGGGGTTAGCGACTACAATGAGCAGTTCTTC.

A few counts support this clonotype. V gene TRBV25-1 combines with J gene TRBJ2-5; D gene unclear. The germline V gene has CDR1 MGHDK and CDR2 SYGVNS. CDR3 length equals 12 residues. With 5 bases removed from V and 4 bases from J, the gap between germline ends came to 8 bases. The CDR3 loop reads CASSHGRETQYF. DNA for the CDR3: TGTGCCAGCAGTCACGGGCGAGAGACCCAGTACTTC.